Below are 8 T cell receptor beta chains sequenced from a single sample in a study of blood T cells in healthy people across ages. The authors ran a second PCR of roughly 6 to 12 cycles using a sample-barcoded 5' primer and a J-beta primer mix. TCRdb redid the calling of the 5' RACE reads with MiXCR, one entry per CDR3 protein. The sample holds about 1.7 million distinct CDR3 sequences, roughly 30% seen once. Sequenced: blood. The receptors stem from a woman aged 25 to 39 in good health.

This chain connects TRBV24-1 to TRBJ2-7; D is perhaps TRBD1 (5 bases). V gave up 4 bases and J gave up 7 bases, with 22 bases separating them. Germline V CDR1 and CDR2: KGHDR, SFDVKD. CDR3 length: 16 residues. CDR3 region: CATSDSGLPQGSEQYF. Written as DNA, the CDR3 is TGTGCCACCAGTGACTCCGGGCTACCCCAGGGTAGTGAGCAGTACTTC.

The chain joins TRBV7-9 to TRBJ1-1; no definite D call. CDR1 is SEHNR and CDR2 is FQNEAQ in the germline V gene (reference sequence). The CDR3 consists of 15 residues. V lost 7 bases and J 1 base, leaving 16 bases between the germline ends. The CDR3 DNA follows: TGTGCCAGCACCTCCGGGGTGACAAGGAACACTGAAGCTTTCTTT. Encoded protein: CASTSGVTRNTEAFF. The full variable domain, rest sourced from reference TRBV7-9 and TRBJ1-1, is DTGVSQNPRHKITKRGQNVTFRCDPISEHNRLYWYRQTLGQGPEFLTYFQNEAQLEKSRLLSDRFSAERPKGSFSTLEIQRTEQGDSAMYLCASTSGVTRNTEAFFGQGTRLTVV.

CDR3 nucleotide sequence: TGTGCCAGCAGCGTTTCTAGCGGGGGACTTTACGAGCAGTACTTC. It translates to CASSVSSGGLYEQYF. V gene TRBV9 combines with J gene TRBJ2-7, with 10 bases aligning to TRBD2. CDR3 length: 15 residues. Germline values: CDR1 SGDLS, CDR2 YYNGEE. V lost 2 bases and J lost 4; bases outside the gene matches: 6.

Many counts were recorded for this clonotype. The rearrangement links TRBV12-3 or TRBV12-4 to TRBJ1-6; D gene ambiguous. The CDR3 runs to 14 residues. Trimming pared 8 bases from V and 5 bases from J, leaving 13 bases between. This chain's CDR3 is CASSPRQDNSPLHF. The CDR3 nucleotides read TGTGCCAGCTCCCCGAGGCAGGATAATTCACCCCTCCACTTT.

A word on this clonotype: One base away lies a much larger clone, so this may be a sequencing read error. This chain connects TRBV12-3 or TRBV12-4 to TRBJ2-5; D is possibly TRBD1 (6 bases). CDR3 size: 14 residues. With 6 bases removed from V and 4 bases from J, the gap between germline ends came to 15 bases. The CDR3 is CASRLGQRRETQYF. The CDR3 DNA is TGTGCCAGCAGGCTGGGACAACGTCGAGAGACCCAGTACTTC.

As to this clonotype: The junction shows a germline mismatch at one end, possibly a read error. The V gene is TRBV6-5, the J gene TRBJ2-3; D is perhaps TRBD1 or TRBD2 (6 bases each). Germline V gene data show CDR1 as MNHEY and CDR2 as SVGAGI. The CDR3 totals 14 residues. Here the CDR3 reads CTSRAPGAADTQYF. CDR3 in DNA: TGTACCAGCAGAGCCCCGGGGGCCGCAGATACGCAGTATTTT.

This clonotype was counted between two and nine times. Mismatch with germline at one junction end may stem from a read error. The V and J genes are TRBV27 and TRBJ2-1, with TRBD1 matching 9 bases. Per germline, CDR1 MNHEY and CDR2 SMNVEV (reference sequence). CDR3 size: 14 residues. CDR3 region: CTSSLGQGRDEQFF. The CDR3, as DNA: TGTACCAGCAGCTTAGGACAGGGGAGGGATGAGCAGTTCTTC.

This sequence joins TRBV18 and TRBJ2-5; 12 bases map to TRBD1. The last part of the DNA fits TRBJ2-7 better; the J call may be wrong. The germline V gene encodes CDR1 KGHSH and CDR2 LQKENI. The CDR3 runs to 14 residues. Here the CDR3 reads CASSTGTGGGEQYF. CDR3 DNA: TGTGCCAGCTCAACCGGGACAGGGGGCGGCGAGCAGTACTTC.